The rows below give T cell receptor beta chains drawn from one sample of a study of T cells in Graves' hyperthyroidism and ophthalmopathy. TCRdb ran MiXCR on the multiplex PCR reads and lists one entry per CDR3 protein. Of roughly 510,000 distinct CDR3 sequences detected, 20% to 25% appear once; the ten largest clones hold approximately 25%. The specimen sequenced was blood. The receptors were sampled from a man aged 18 to 30 with Graves' hyperthyroidism. Each CDR3 is given with its conserved first and last residue. A D gene is named only where the DNA matches it firmly. Only some rows state a clone size, as once, few, many or a class for expanded clones.

clone_size j_call v_call d_call cdr3_aa cdr3_nt
. TRBJ1-2 TRBV6-1 . CASGDNGIYGYTF TGTGCCAGCGGGGACAATGGTATCTATGGCTACACCTTC
many TRBJ1-1 TRBV18 . CASSPPWGTYNTEAFF TGTGCCAGCTCACCACCATGGGGCACCTACAACACTGAAGCTTTCTTT
. TRBJ1-1 TRBV2 TRBD1 CANRGTEAFF TGTGCCAACAGGGGTACTGAAGCTTTCTTT
many TRBJ1-1 TRBV7-8 . CASSPGDGNTEAFF TGTGCCAGCAGCCCCGGGGACGGCAACACTGAAGCTTTCTTT
many TRBJ1-1 TRBV9 . CASSVGHRMNTEAFF TGTGCCAGCAGCGTAGGGCACAGAATGAACACTGAAGCTTTCTTT
. TRBJ1-3 TRBV12-3/TRBV12-4 . CASSWGDKTSGNTIYF TGTGCCAGCAGTTGGGGGGACAAGACCTCTGGAAACACCATATATTTT
. TRBJ2-2 TRBV5-4 . CASSYGGVRPNTGELFF TGTGCCAGCAGCTACGGCGGGGTCCGACCGAACACCGGGGAGCTGTTTTTT
. TRBJ1-2 TRBV6-5 . CASSFNTGMPYGYTF TGTGCCAGCAGTTTCAATACAGGGATGCCCTATGGCTACACCTTC
. TRBJ1-1 TRBV5-1 TRBD1 CASSWTTGANTEAFF TGCGCCAGCAGCTGGACTACAGGGGCGAACACTGAAGCTTTCTTT
few TRBJ2-7 TRBV7-2 TRBD2 CASGKTASGGYEQYF TGTGCCAGCGGGAAGACGGCTAGCGGGGGGTACGAGCAGTACTTC
many TRBJ2-7 TRBV7-2 TRBD2 CASSRGGTGPYEQYF TGTGCCAGCAGCCGGGGGGGGACGGGGCCCTACGAGCAGTACTTC
many TRBJ1-1 TRBV20-1 . CSARPVPRTEAFF TGCAGTGCCCGCCCGGTCCCACGGACTGAAGCTTTCTTT
many TRBJ1-5 TRBV6-1 . CASSDQGGGQPQHF TGTGCCAGCAGTGACCAAGGGGGTGGACAGCCCCAGCATTTT
. TRBJ2-5 TRBV7-3 . CASSLMGAGETQYF TGTGCCAGCAGCTTAATGGGGGCCGGGGAGACCCAGTACTTC
many TRBJ2-7 TRBV6-1 TRBD1 CASSPNPRGHEQYF TGTGCCAGCAGTCCCAACCCCAGGGGGCACGAGCAGTACTTC
many TRBJ2-2 TRBV28 . CASSSQGYGELFF TGTGCCAGCAGTTCACAGGGTTACGGGGAGCTGTTTTTT
few TRBJ2-3 TRBV12-3/TRBV12-4 . CASSPPSHTQYF TGTGCCAGCAGTCCCCCCTCACATACGCAGTATTTT
. TRBJ2-5 TRBV5-1 TRBD1 CASSPAGTGEETQYF TGCGCCAGCAGCCCGGCCGGGACAGGGGAAGAGACCCAGTACTTC
many TRBJ2-2 TRBV6-1 . CASKSGAGGELFF TGTGCCAGCAAGTCGGGGGCCGGCGGGGAGCTGTTTTTT
many TRBJ1-5 TRBV6-5 . CASSYSGGSNQPQHF TGTGCCAGCAGTTACTCGGGAGGCAGCAATCAGCCCCAGCATTTT
many TRBJ1-5 TRBV20-1 . CSAREYNQPQHF TGCAGTGCTAGGGAATACAATCAGCCCCAGCATTTT
many TRBJ1-2 TRBV27 . CASSFGPSYGYTF TGTGCCAGCAGTTTTGGGCCGTCGTATGGCTACACCTTC
. TRBJ2-7 TRBV6-1 . CASSQDSYYEQYF TGTGCCAGCAGCCAAGACAGCTACTACGAGCAGTACTTC
many TRBJ2-5 TRBV12-3/TRBV12-4 TRBD2 CASSLNTGEGWQETQYF TGTGCCAGCAGTTTAAACACGGGGGAGGGGTGGCAAGAGACCCAGTACTTC
few TRBJ2-5 TRBV29-1 . CSVLGERREETQYF TGCAGCGTTTTGGGAGAGAGGAGGGAAGAGACCCAGTACTTC
. TRBJ1-5 TRBV6-1 . CASKTASNQPQHF TGTGCCAGCAAGACAGCTAGCAATCAGCCCCAGCATTTT
. TRBJ2-1 TRBV19 TRBD2 CASSILAGGLNEQFF TGTGCCAGTAGTATACTAGCGGGGGGCCTTAATGAGCAGTTCTTC
many TRBJ1-2 TRBV4-1 . CASSQGLAARNYGYTF TGCGCCAGCAGCCAAGGCCTCGCAGCGCGGAACTATGGCTACACCTTC
few TRBJ1-1 TRBV28 . CASSFLSTEAFF TGTGCCAGCAGTTTTTTGTCGACTGAAGCTTTCTTT
many TRBJ1-1 TRBV12-3/TRBV12-4 . CASSLFVNTEAFF TGTGCCAGCAGTTTGTTCGTGAACACTGAAGCTTTCTTT
many TRBJ2-2 TRBV7-9 . CASSLTGPNTGELFF TGTGCCAGCAGTTTAACAGGTCCGAACACCGGGGAGCTGTTTTTT
. TRBJ2-5 TRBV15 TRBD1 CATSRATGGETQYF TGTGCCACCAGCAGAGCTACAGGGGGAGAGACCCAGTACTTC
. TRBJ1-1 TRBV12-3/TRBV12-4 . CASSFWDPDLVAFF TGTGCCAGCAGTTTTTGGGACCCCGACCTCGTAGCTTTCTTT
many TRBJ2-5 TRBV20-1 . CSAPSGQAETQYF TGCAGTGCTCCCTCGGGACAAGCGGAGACCCAGTACTTC
many TRBJ2-5 TRBV11-2 . CASSPGTWGETQYF TGTGCCAGCAGCCCTGGGACTTGGGGGGAGACCCAGTACTTC
many TRBJ1-5 TRBV27 . CASSFFAGGNQPQHF TGTGCCAGCAGTTTCTTTGCGGGCGGCAATCAGCCCCAGCATTTT
many TRBJ1-6 TRBV27 . CASSLQVNSPLHF TGTGCCAGCAGTCTCCAGGTTAATTCACCCCTCCACTTT
. TRBJ2-7 TRBV7-9 . CASSLVDRRYEQYF TGTGCCAGCAGCTTAGTGGACAGAAGGTACGAGCAGTACTTC
few TRBJ2-7 TRBV11-3 . CASSLGQLPYYDQYF TGTGCCAGCAGCTTAGGACAACTACCATACTACGATCAGTACTTC
. TRBJ2-3 TRBV28 . CASSLGPGPTDTQYF TGTGCCAGCAGTTTAGGCCCAGGGCCCACAGATACGCAGTATTTT
few TRBJ2-2 TRBV7-8 . CASGTSVNANTGELFF TGTGCCAGCGGGACATCCGTTAACGCGAACACCGGGGAGCTGTTTTTT
many TRBJ2-7 TRBV6-1 . CASSLSGTLYEQYF TGTGCCAGCAGTCTCTCCGGGACACTGTACGAGCAGTACTTC
many TRBJ1-6 TRBV6-1 . CASSPTGGGGSPLHF TGTGCCAGCAGCCCGACGGGGGGCGGGGGATCACCCCTCCACTTT
few TRBJ2-5 TRBV20-1 . CSARRTFAQETQHF TGCAGTGCTAGGAGGACATTTGCTCAAGAGACCCAGCACTTC
few TRBJ1-5 TRBV9 TRBD1 CASSVEGGSDQPQHF TGTGCCAGCAGCGTAGAAGGGGGCTCGGATCAGCCCCAGCATTTT
. TRBJ1-2 TRBV5-1 . CASSSGRDGYTF TGCGCCAGCAGCAGTGGGAGGGATGGCTACACCTTC
many TRBJ1-1 TRBV27 TRBD1 CASSKGQGANTEAFF TGTGCCAGCAGCAAAGGACAGGGGGCGAACACTGAAGCTTTCTTT
many TRBJ1-3 TRBV2 . CASSEQTVSGNTIYF TGTGCCAGCAGTGAACAGACAGTCTCTGGAAACACCATATATTTT
. TRBJ1-1 TRBV25-1 . CASSEYGDNTEAFF TGTGCCAGCAGTGAATATGGGGATAACACTGAAGCTTTCTTT
. TRBJ2-7 TRBV20-1 . CSARDIKGGSSYEQYF TGCAGTGCTAGAGATATAAAGGGGGGGAGCTCCTACGAGCAGTACTTC
. TRBJ1-2 TRBV7-9 . CASTSSGAGGYTF TGTGCCAGCACCTCATCGGGGGCGGGCGGCTACACCTTC
. TRBJ1-1 TRBV11-2 . CASSQGSGGFRENTEAFF TGTGCCAGCAGCCAAGGGTCGGGGGGCTTTAGGGAAAACACTGAAGCTTTCTTT
few TRBJ1-5 TRBV5-5 . CASSLDGINQPQHF TGTGCCAGCAGCTTGGATGGGATTAATCAGCCCCAGCATTTT
many TRBJ1-1 TRBV5-4 . CASSPDRLNTEAFF TGTGCCAGCAGCCCGGACAGATTGAACACTGAAGCTTTCTTT